This section outlines one T cell receptor (beta chain) sequence together with its context. V lost 1 base and J 0 bases, leaving 16 bases between the germline ends. In germline, CDR1 is PRHDT, CDR2 FYEKMQ (reference sequence). The CDR3 extends over 18 amino acids. Per the original data handling: Amplification from reference gene primers served as the basis for estimated nucleated cell counts. Clones were read by immunoSEQ multiplex PCR, and TCRdb kept only the in-frame ones, dropping some. From that table come the V and J calls and clone size; the DNA was used to work out D and trimming. The sample has some 280,000 clones, about 89% seen once. The data stem from a study of blood T cell repertoires in COVID-19. Across the study: The United States, Italy and Spain supplied acute and convalescent COVID-19 samples. Sample material is recorded as cDNA or gDNA derived from T cells, B-cell-depleted T cells, or PBMCs.

What was sequenced was peripheral blood. This TCR was sampled from a woman in her thirties or forties who had recovered from COVID-19. The chain combines TRBV13 with TRBJ1-3; TRBD1 might be the D (5 bases). The CDR3 loop is CASSLVSGAGNSGNTIYF. The CDR3 nucleotides read TGTGCCAGCAGCTTAGTGAGTGGGGCAGGAAACTCTGGAAACACCATATATTTT.